This T cell receptor beta chain was identified during a study of blood T cell repertoires in COVID-19. V was shortened by 4 bases and J by 3 bases, with 13 bases between the two germline ends. CDR3 length: 15 amino acids. Germline CDR1 is SNHLY and CDR2 is FYNNEI. The table came from immunoSEQ multiplex PCR; TCRdb's copy has only in-frame clones and leaves some out. The profile shows 20,000 or so clones, approximately 92% of them singletons. This clone was recorded a few times. The TCR sequence derives from a human donor in a cohort sampled during active COVID-19. The chain combines TRBV2 with TRBJ1-5, with a weak D call TRBD1 (6 bases). The sample was peripheral blood. The CDR3 here is CASSVSTGFNQPQHF. CDR3 DNA sequence: TGTGCCAGCAGTGTGTCTACAGGGTTCAATCAGCCCCAGCATTTT.